These 14 T cell receptor beta chains came from one sample sequenced in a study of chemoradiotherapy in HPV16-positive cancers (dated by TCRdb to between 2020 and 2023). Library method: the immunoSEQ multiplex PCR assay. TCRdb carries this immuneACCESS record with in-frame sequences only. Its versions omit some clonotypes, under half of them owing to an unresolved V gene in the studies checked, with the rest unexplained. This sample lists 30,000 or so clones; 89% were detected once. The ten largest clones represent approximately 3% of the sample. The source material was blood, sampled from a patient who underwent chemoradiotherapy. The receptors here all came from a human donor with HPV-associated anogenital cancer.

The rearrangement uses TRBV5-1 and TRBJ2-3; 7 nucleotides align to TRBD2. V lost 6 bases, J lost 3 bases, and 13 bases stayed unmatched. The CDR3 sequence is 16 residues long. Germline CDR1 SGHRS, CDR2 YFSETQ. The CDR3 reads CASTPFSGTNTDTQYF. CDR3 nucleotides: TGCGCCAGCACCCCATTCTCCGGGACTAATACAGATACGCAGTATTTT.

The chain uses TRBV7-2 and TRBJ1-3; D not resolved. The CDR3 sequence is 13 residues long. Germline CDR1 and CDR2: SGHTA and FQGNSA. Trimming pared 5 bases from V and 2 bases from J, leaving 7 bases between. CDR3 DNA: TGTGCCAGCAGCCAATCGACTGGAAACACCATATATTTT. As protein: CASSQSTGNTIYF.

This clone appeared once. The junction does not match germline at one end; this may be a read error. This rearrangement joins TRBV7-7 to TRBJ1-6; perhaps TRBD1 as D (6 bases). Germline assignment: CDR1 SSHAT and CDR2 FNYEAQ (reference sequence). This CDR3 region has 18 residues. The CDR3 DNA reads TGTGCTAGCAGCTTAGCCTCCCAGGGGTGGGCCTATAATTCACCCCTCCACTTT. It encodes CASSLASQGWAYNSPLHF.

As to this clone: The sample contains more than one DNA sequence encoding this CDR3. The rearrangement links TRBV19 to TRBJ2-5; 11 nucleotides match TRBD2. This CDR3 has 12 residues. Looked up from germline, CDR1 is LNHDA and CDR2 is SQIVND (reference sequence). The V segment lost 8 bases and the J segment 5 bases; nucleotides outside the gene matches: 1. The CDR3 protein is CASRLAGETQYF. The CDR3, as DNA: TGTGCCAGTCGACTAGCGGGGGAGACCCAGTACTTC. Supplemented by reference TRBV19 and TRBJ2-5, the full variable domain reads DGGITQSPKYLFRKEGQNVTLSCEQNLNHDAMYWYRQDPGQGLRLIYYSQIVNDFQKGDIAEGYSVSREKKESFPLTVTSAQKNPTAFYLCASRLAGETQYFGPGTRLLVL.

The CDR3 protein is CASSFPRRQNTEAFF. The CDR3 bases are TGTGCCAGCAGCTTCCCCAGGAGACAGAACACTGAAGCTTTCTTT. V is TRBV5-8 and J is TRBJ1-1; no firm D call. The CDR3 contains 15 residues. Germline loops: CDR1 SGHTS, CDR2 YDEGEE. The V gene lost 2 bases and the J gene lost 1 base, with 12 bases spanning the gap.

This clone was found once. The genes are TRBV5-1 and TRBJ2-1; 10 bases map to TRBD2. The V and J ends lost 0 bases and 4 bases, in that order; junction bases with no gene match: 1. CDR3 length equals 15 residues. Germline CDR1 and CDR2: SGHRS and YFSETQ. The CDR3 here is CASSLETSGYNEQFF. CDR3 DNA sequence: TGCGCCAGCAGCTTGGAGACTAGCGGGTACAATGAGCAGTTCTTC.

This clone was detected once. This chain connects TRBV9 to TRBJ2-7, with D perhaps given as TRBD1 or TRBD2 (6 bases each). This CDR3 has 16 amino acids. V lost 1 base to trimming and J lost 2 bases, with 16 bases between them. CDR1 is SGDLS, CDR2 YYNGEE, per germline. In nucleotides, the CDR3 is TGTGCCAGCAGCGTAAGGGGGGACTCGGCAACCTACGAGCAGTACTTC. Translating gives CASSVRGDSATYEQYF.

The gene calls are TRBV30 and TRBJ2-3; 7 positions match TRBD2. The V gene's germline CDR1 is GTSNPN and CDR2 SVGIG (reference sequence). The V gene end was trimmed by 0 bases and the J gene end by 0 bases; junction bases not matched to a gene: 0. The CDR3 spans 14 residues. CDR3 loop: CAWSVGGSTDTQYF. The CDR3 nucleotides read TGTGCCTGGAGTGTGGGGGGGAGCACAGATACGCAGTATTTT. The full variable domain, with the rest looked up from reference TRBV30 and TRBJ2-3, is SQTIHQWPATLVQPVGSPLSLECTVEGTSNPNLYWYRQAAGRGLQLLFYSVGIGQISSEVPQNLSASRPQDRQFILSSKKLLLSDSGFYLCAWSVGGSTDTQYFGPGTRLTVL.

The chain employs TRBV9 and TRBJ2-5; D perhaps matches TRBD2 (6 bases). This CDR3 spans 16 amino acids. In germline, CDR1 is SGDLS, CDR2 YYNGEE. V lost 0 bases and J lost 0, with 12 bases in between. The CDR3 DNA reads as TGTGCCAGCAGCGTAGGAGGGGAGGCGTACCAAGAGACCCAGTACTTC. It is translated as CASSVGGEAYQETQYF.

V gene TRBV28 combines with J gene TRBJ1-2, with 8 bases matching TRBD1. The CDR3 is made up of 14 amino acids. Germline assignment: CDR1 MDHEN and CDR2 SYDVKM. V shed 2 bases and J 4 bases; nucleotides not matched to a gene: 3. The CDR3 DNA reads TGTGCCAGCAGTTTAGAAGGACAGGGCTATGGCTACACCTTC. Amino acids: CASSLEGQGYGYTF.

The chain combines TRBV4-1 with TRBJ2-5, with D unclear. The CDR3 contains 14 residues. The germline V and J ends were trimmed by 4 bases and 5 bases, with 14 bases remaining between them. Germline CDR1 MGHRA, CDR2 YSYEKL. The CDR3 region is CASSLSPSGETQYF. The DNA for the CDR3 is TGCGCCAGCAGCCTCTCTCCCTCCGGGGAGACCCAGTACTTC.

V is TRBV5-6 and J is TRBJ2-1; possible D gene TRBD2, 6 bases. V shed 4 bases and J shed 0 bases, with 14 bases lying between them. In germline, CDR1 is SGHDT, CDR2 YYEEEE. The CDR3 consists of 16 residues. CDR3 sequence: CASSSSGWSSYNEQFF. CDR3 coding DNA: TGTGCCAGCAGCAGTAGCGGCTGGAGCTCCTACAATGAGCAGTTCTTC.

CDR3 residues: CASSIDRVRFF. The CDR3 bases are TGCGCCAGCAGCATTGACAGGGTAAGGTTCTTC. The gene calls are TRBV5-1 and TRBJ2-1; TRBD1 matches 7 bases. The CDR3 is 11 amino acids. J lost 15 bases, V lost 4 bases, and 7 bases had no gene match. Germline CDR1 reads SGHRS; CDR2 reads YFSETQ. The full variable domain, with the rest looked up from reference TRBV5-1 and TRBJ2-1, is KAGVTQTPRYLIKTRGQQVTLSCSPISGHRSVSWYQQTPGQGLQFLFEYFSETQRNKGNFPGRFSGRQFSNSRSEMNVSTLELGDSALYLCASSIDRVRFFGPGTRLTVL.

The genes are TRBV27 and TRBJ1-3; D unclear. The germline CDR1 and CDR2 sequences are MNHEY and SMNVEV (reference sequence). Trimming took off 8 bases at V and 4 bases at J, with 27 bases between the two ends. This CDR3 contains 18 residues. DNA of the CDR3: TGTGCCAGCGCCCGAGCTTTCACTCGGGATCTGGGCGGAAACACCATATATTTT. It is translated as CASARAFTRDLGGNTIYF.